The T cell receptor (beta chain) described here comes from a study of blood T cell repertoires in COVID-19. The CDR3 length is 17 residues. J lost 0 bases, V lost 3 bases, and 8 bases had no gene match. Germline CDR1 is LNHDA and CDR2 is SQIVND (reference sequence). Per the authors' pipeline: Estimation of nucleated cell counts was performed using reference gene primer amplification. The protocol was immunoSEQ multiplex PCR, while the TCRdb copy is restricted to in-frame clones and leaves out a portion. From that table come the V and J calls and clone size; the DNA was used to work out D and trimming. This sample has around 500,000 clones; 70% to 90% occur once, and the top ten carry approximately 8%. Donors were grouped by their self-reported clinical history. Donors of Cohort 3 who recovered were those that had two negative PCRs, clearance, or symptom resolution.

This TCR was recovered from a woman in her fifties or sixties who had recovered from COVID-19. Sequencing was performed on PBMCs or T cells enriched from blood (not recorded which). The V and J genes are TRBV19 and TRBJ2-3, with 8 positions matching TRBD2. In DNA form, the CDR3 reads TGTGCCAGTAGTATGGAAATAGCGGGGTTCAGCACAGATACGCAGTATTTT. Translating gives CASSMEIAGFSTDTQYF.